This TCR beta chain comes out of a study of radiotherapy plus CTLA-4 blockade in lung cancer. Study context: Patients showed objective responses in roughly 19% of cases and disease control in under 35%.

CDR1 and CDR2 from the germline V gene are MNHNS and SASEGT. This CDR3 region has 15 residues. Trimming removed 1 base from V and 2 bases from J, with 10 bases in between. This clone appeared once. Its target is unknown. Generated by immunoSEQ multiplex PCR, the TCRdb table keeps only in-frame clones and is missing some. The sample has some 78,000 clones; around 90% are singletons. Study-level points and caveats: Tumor-origin TCR clones grew in blood after radiotherapy plus ipilimumab.

The study gave focal radiation plus ipilimumab CTLA-4 blockade to patients with chemo-refractory metastatic non-small-cell lung cancer. This sequence was found in a human donor with non-small cell lung cancer who had stable disease on radiotherapy plus ipilimumab. Source: peripheral blood, taken from a patient treated with radiotherapy plus ipilimumab. This chain uses TRBV6-1 with TRBJ2-3; the D is unclear. The DNA for the CDR3 is TGTGCCAGCAGTGAAGGGGGATACTACACAGATACGCAGTATTTT. Protein sequence: CASSEGGYYTDTQYF.